The TCR beta chain described here comes from a study of shared clonotypes between healthy human individuals. Looking at the study overall: The cohort had two women and three men, ages 18 to 49. Each donor's CD4 naive and CD4 memory cells filled three plates apiece, CD8 naive two, and CD8 memory one.

General observations from the study: Shared clonotypes across all four donors exceeded non-shared ones in generation probability. Despite large depth, sorted-subset datasets appeared incompletely sequenced.

This clone was observed a single time. The target antigen is unknown. The method was immunoSEQ multiplex PCR; TCRdb's version includes in-frame clones alone and lacks a portion of them. The top ten hold more than 0.9% of the sample, which has nearly 2 million clones, approximately 95% seen once. Naive CD8 cells, CD45RO-negative and positively selected for CCR7, excluded terminally differentiated effector memory CD45RA+ cells. Germline values: CDR1 MNHEY, CDR2 SVGAGI. Trimming stripped 0 bases from V and 6 bases from J, with 13 bases between. CDR3 length: 15 amino acids. The clonotype originates from a man aged 18 to 29 in good health. This rearrangement joins TRBV6-5 to TRBJ2-3; D unresolved. Sequenced: naive CD8+ T cells sorted from blood. CDR3 bases: TGTGCCAGCAGTTACTCGAAAGAGCTAAGGGATACGCAGTATTTT. This codes for CASSYSKELRDTQYF.